The 2 T cell receptor beta chains given below trace back to one sample, sequenced in a study of blood T cell repertoires in COVID-19. Sequencing used immunoSEQ multiplex PCR; TCRdb keeps in-frame clones, though not all of them. This sample has about 380,000 clones, with about 88% found just once. Sequenced: PBMCs or T cells enriched from blood (not recorded which). These TCRs come from a woman between 18 and 29 years old who had recovered from COVID-19.

V gene TRBV6-6 combines with J gene TRBJ2-2; 10 bases agree with TRBD2. This CDR3 spans 20 amino acids. The V and J ends lost 5 bases and 0 bases, in that order; junction bases with no gene match: 15. Germline V lookup: CDR1 MNHNY, CDR2 SVGAGI (reference sequence). The CDR3 loop reads CASSPMYVVAGGPNTGELFF. DNA for the CDR3: TGTGCCAGCAGTCCCATGTATGTGGTAGCGGGGGGCCCGAACACCGGGGAGCTGTTTTTT.

The chain uses TRBV7-6 and TRBJ1-2, with D uncertain. The CDR3 loop spans 13 amino acids. V gave up 1 base and J gave up 7 bases, with 10 bases separating them. The germline gives CDR1 SGHVS, CDR2 FNYEAQ. The CDR3 nucleotides read TGTGCCAGCAGCTTAGACGGTCAAAGTGGCTACACCTTC. It is translated as CASSLDGQSGYTF. Drawing the rest from reference TRBV7-6 and TRBJ1-2, the complete variable domain is GAGVSQSPRYKVTKRGQDVALRCDPISGHVSLYWYRQALGQGPEFLTYFNYEAQQDKSGLPNDRFSAERPEGSISTLTIQRTEQRDSAMYRCASSLDGQSGYTFGSGTRLTVV.